This TCR beta chain was documented in a study of blood T cell repertoires in COVID-19. Overall study context: Spain, Italy and the United States supplied samples that represented acute and convalescent COVID-19. Sources were T cells, B-cell-depleted T cells, or PBMCs; the material itself was cDNA or gDNA.

Original processing methods: Using reference gene primer amplification, nucleated cell counts were estimated. Produced via immunoSEQ multiplex PCR; TCRdb's table is partial and in-frame only. V and J calls and clone size are those listed in that table; D and trimming were worked out from the DNA. This sample has about 170,000 clones, with just under 90% found just once. Sequencing was done on a sample of peripheral blood. This clonotype was sampled from a man aged 18 to 29 with active or convalescent COVID-19.

CDR3 loop: CATSDISPAGQGRTDTQYF. DNA of the CDR3: TGTGCCACCAGTGATATCTCACCGGCGGGACAGGGGCGGACAGATACGCAGTATTTT. The gene calls are TRBV24-1 and TRBJ2-3; 10 nucleotides agree with TRBD1. CDR1 KGHDR and CDR2 SFDVKD come from the germline V gene. Trimming removed 3 bases from V and 3 bases from J; junction bases left unmatched: 14. The CDR3 spans 19 residues.